This TCR beta chain originates from a study of blood T cell repertoires in COVID-19. Study-level background: From the United States, Italy and Spain came samples of acute and convalescent COVID-19. PBMCs, B-cell-depleted T cells, or T cells were the source of the cDNA or gDNA that made up the material.

Here immunoSEQ multiplex PCR was the method, and the copy in TCRdb shows in-frame clones only, minus some. The repertoire includes 100,000 to 150,000 clones, roughly three quarters of them detected once, and 1.5% to 2% sits in the top ten. The CDR3 extends over 14 amino acids. Germline V gene lookup returns CDR1 LNHDA and CDR2 SQIVND (reference sequence). The V end lost 6 bases, the J end lost 2 bases, and 13 bases lay between the germline ends. The sequenced sample was peripheral blood. The chain couples TRBV19 to TRBJ1-1; no reliable D call. The clonotype originates from a woman in her 70s with acute or convalescent COVID-19. CDR3 DNA sequence: TGTGCCAGTAGCAGTTCAGTTCTTAACACTGAAGCTTTCTTT. It specifies CASSSSVLNTEAFF.